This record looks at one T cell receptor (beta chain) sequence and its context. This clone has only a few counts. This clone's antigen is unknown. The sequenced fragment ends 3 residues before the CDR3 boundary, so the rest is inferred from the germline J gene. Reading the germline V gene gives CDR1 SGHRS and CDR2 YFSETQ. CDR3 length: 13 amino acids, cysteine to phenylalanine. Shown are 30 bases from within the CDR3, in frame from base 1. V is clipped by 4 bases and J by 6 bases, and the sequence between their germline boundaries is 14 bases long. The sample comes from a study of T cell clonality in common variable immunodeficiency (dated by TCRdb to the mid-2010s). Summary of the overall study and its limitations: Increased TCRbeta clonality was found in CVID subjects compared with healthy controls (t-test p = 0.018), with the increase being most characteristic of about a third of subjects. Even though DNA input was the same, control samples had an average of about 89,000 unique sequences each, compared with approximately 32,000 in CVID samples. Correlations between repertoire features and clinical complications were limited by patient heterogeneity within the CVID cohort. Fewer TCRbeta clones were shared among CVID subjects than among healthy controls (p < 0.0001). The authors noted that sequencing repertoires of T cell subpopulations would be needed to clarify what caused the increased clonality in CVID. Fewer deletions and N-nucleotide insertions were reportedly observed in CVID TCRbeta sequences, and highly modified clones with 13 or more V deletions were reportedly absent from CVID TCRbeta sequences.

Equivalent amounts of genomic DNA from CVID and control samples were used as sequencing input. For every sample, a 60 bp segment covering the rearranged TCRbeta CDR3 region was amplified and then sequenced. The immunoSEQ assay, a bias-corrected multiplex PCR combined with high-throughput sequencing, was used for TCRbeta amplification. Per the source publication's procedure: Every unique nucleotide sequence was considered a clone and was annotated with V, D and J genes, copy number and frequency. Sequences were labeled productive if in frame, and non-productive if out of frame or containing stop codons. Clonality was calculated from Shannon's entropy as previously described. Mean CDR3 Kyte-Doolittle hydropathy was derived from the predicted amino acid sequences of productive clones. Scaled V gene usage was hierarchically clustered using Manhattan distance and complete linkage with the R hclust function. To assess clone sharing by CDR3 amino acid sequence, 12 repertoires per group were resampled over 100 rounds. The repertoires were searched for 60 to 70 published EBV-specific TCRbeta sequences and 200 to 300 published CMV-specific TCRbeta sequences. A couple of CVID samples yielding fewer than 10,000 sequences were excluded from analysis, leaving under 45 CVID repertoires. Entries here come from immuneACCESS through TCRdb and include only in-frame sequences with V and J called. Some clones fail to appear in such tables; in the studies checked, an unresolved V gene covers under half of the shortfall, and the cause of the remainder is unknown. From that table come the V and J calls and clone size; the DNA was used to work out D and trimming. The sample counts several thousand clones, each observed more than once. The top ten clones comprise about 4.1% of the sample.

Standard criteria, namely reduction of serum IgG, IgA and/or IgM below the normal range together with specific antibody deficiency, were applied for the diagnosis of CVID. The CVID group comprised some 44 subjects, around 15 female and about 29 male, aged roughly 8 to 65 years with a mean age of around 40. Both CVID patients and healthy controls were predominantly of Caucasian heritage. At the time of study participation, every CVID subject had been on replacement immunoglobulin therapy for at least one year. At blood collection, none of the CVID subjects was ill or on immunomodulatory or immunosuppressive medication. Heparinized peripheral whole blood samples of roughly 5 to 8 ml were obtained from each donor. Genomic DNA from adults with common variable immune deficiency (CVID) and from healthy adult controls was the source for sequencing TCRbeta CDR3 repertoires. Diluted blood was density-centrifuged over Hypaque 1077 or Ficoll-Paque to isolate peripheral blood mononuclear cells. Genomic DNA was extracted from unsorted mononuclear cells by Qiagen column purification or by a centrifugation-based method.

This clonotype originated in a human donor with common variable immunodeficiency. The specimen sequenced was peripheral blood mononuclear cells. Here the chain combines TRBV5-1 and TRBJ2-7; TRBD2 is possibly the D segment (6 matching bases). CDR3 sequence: CASSGGTGSEQYF. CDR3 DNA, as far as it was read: TGCGCCAGCAGCGGCGGGACTGGGTCCGAG.